These T cell receptor beta chains were read from a single sample in a study of T-cell memory formation after mild COVID-19. TCRdb re-analysed the 5' RACE reads in MiXCR, keeping a single row per CDR3 protein. This table holds 100,000 to 150,000 distinct CDR3 sequences, roughly 6.2% found once. Input material: PBMCs or a T cell subset sorted from them (not recorded which). The receptors come from an adult woman who had mild COVID-19 (a few samples of this study predate the infection). Cell type and time point are not known. Each CDR3 is given with its conserved first and last residue. A D gene is named only where the DNA matches it firmly. Clone size, where shown, is once, few, many, or a class for clones that have expanded.

TRBJ2-3 | few | TRBV7-2 | NA | CASSLAGVNTDTQYF | TGTGCCAGCAGCTTAGCGGGAGTGAACACAGATACGCAGTATTTT
TRBJ1-2 | many | TRBV7-3 | TRBD1 | CASSPLDRVHYGYTF | TGTGCCAGCAGCCCCTTAGACAGGGTGCACTATGGCTACACCTTC
TRBJ2-7 | few | TRBV5-1 | TRBD2 | CASSSGLAGRGVQYF | TGCGCCAGCAGCTCGGGACTAGCGGGCAGGGGGGTGCAGTACTTC
TRBJ2-3 | NA | TRBV24-1 | NA | CATSDGGATDTQYF | TGTGCCACCAGTGATGGGGGGGCTACAGATACGCAGTATTTT
TRBJ1-5 | many | TRBV9 | NA | CASSVEDSNQPQHF | TGTGCCAGCAGCGTAGAGGACAGCAATCAGCCCCAGCATTTT
TRBJ2-7 | many | TRBV7-2 | NA | CASSLGGASSYEQYF | TGTGCCAGCAGCTTAGGGGGGGCGTCCTCCTACGAGCAGTACTTC
TRBJ2-1 | few | TRBV5-1 | NA | CASSLVQRVGVEQFF | TGCGCCAGCAGCTTGGTCCAACGGGTTGGGGTTGAGCAGTTCTTC
TRBJ2-1 | few | TRBV7-7 | NA | CASSRAELPPSSYNEQFF | TGTGCTAGCAGCCGGGCGGAACTTCCCCCGAGCTCCTACAATGAGCAGTTCTTC
TRBJ2-7 | many | TRBV5-1 | TRBD1 | CASSLAAGTGSYEQYF | TGCGCCAGCAGCTTGGCGGCGGGGACAGGGTCCTACGAGCAGTACTTC
TRBJ2-3 | many | TRBV30 | NA | CASQGERSDTQYF | TGTGCATCACAGGGAGAGAGGTCAGATACGCAGTATTTT
TRBJ1-5 | few | TRBV2 | TRBD1 | CASRLDRGPRNQPQHF | TGTGCCAGCAGGTTAGACAGGGGGCCGCGCAATCAGCCCCAGCATTTT
TRBJ2-2 | many | TRBV6-6 | NA | CASSLTLGPANTGELFF | TGTGCCAGCAGCCTCACCTTGGGACCAGCGAACACCGGGGAGCTGTTTTTT
TRBJ2-5 | many | TRBV5-1 | NA | CASSSGTPRETQYF | TGCGCCAGCAGCTCCGGGACTCCGAGAGAGACCCAGTACTTC
TRBJ2-6 | many | TRBV7-3 | NA | CASSPSLGGFSSGANVLTF | TGTGCCAGCAGCCCATCCCTCGGGGGCTTTAGCTCTGGGGCCAACGTCCTGACTTTC
TRBJ2-2 | few | TRBV20-1 | NA | CSAFKNTGELFF | TGCAGTGCGTTCAAGAACACCGGGGAGCTGTTTTTT
TRBJ2-3 | many | TRBV20-1 | NA | CSVRQRLTDTQYF | TGCAGTGTCCGGCAGCGACTCACAGATACGCAGTATTTT
TRBJ2-7 | few | TRBV20-1 | NA | CSARDGHRSSAYEQYF | TGCAGTGCTAGAGATGGGCATCGGTCGTCCGCCTACGAGCAGTACTTC
TRBJ2-5 | NA | TRBV2 | NA | CASVGTLHETQYF | TGTGCCAGCGTAGGGACCCTACACGAGACCCAGTACTTC
TRBJ1-2 | few | TRBV29-1 | TRBD1 | CSVGTGDYGYTF | TGCAGCGTTGGGACAGGGGATTATGGCTACACCTTC
TRBJ1-1 | few | TRBV7-2 | NA | CASSLRVPKEAFF | TGTGCCAGCAGCTTACGGGTTCCCAAGGAAGCTTTCTTT
TRBJ1-4 | many | TRBV7-9 | NA | CASSLASGDEKLFF | TGTGCCAGCAGCTTAGCGTCCGGGGATGAAAAACTGTTTTTT
TRBJ1-1 | NA | TRBV20-1 | NA | CSARVWGMNTEAFF | TGCAGTGCTAGAGTATGGGGGATGAACACTGAAGCTTTCTTT
TRBJ1-2 | NA | TRBV9 | NA | CASSVGRGYGYTF | TGTGCCAGCAGCGTGGGCAGGGGCTATGGCTACACCTTC
TRBJ1-1 | NA | TRBV14 | NA | CASSQVRGPGTEAFF | TGTGCCAGCAGCCAAGTACGGGGTCCCGGCACTGAAGCTTTCTTT
TRBJ1-6 | few | TRBV12-3/TRBV12-4 | TRBD1 | CASRTSGQALHF | TGTGCCAGCAGAACCTCCGGACAGGCCCTCCACTTT
TRBJ1-1 | NA | TRBV11-2 | TRBD1 | CASSKDRYTEAFF | TGTGCCAGCAGCAAGGACAGGTACACTGAAGCTTTCTTT
TRBJ1-4 | many | TRBV5-1 | NA | CASSLSAAVNEKLFF | TGCGCCAGCAGCTTGTCCGCGGCAGTGAACGAAAAACTGTTTTTT
TRBJ1-5 | many | TRBV15 | NA | CATSLDYQPQHF | TGTGCCACCAGCCTCGACTACCAGCCCCAGCATTTT
TRBJ1-1 | many | TRBV20-1 | NA | CRVEQLMNTEAFF | TGCAGGGTGGAGCAACTCATGAACACTGAAGCTTTCTTT
TRBJ1-2 | NA | TRBV7-9 | NA | CASSLALARGGNVAF | TGTGCCAGCAGCTTAGCGCTGGCTAGGGGCGGGAATGTTGCCTTC
TRBJ1-1 | NA | TRBV12-3/TRBV12-4 | TRBD1 | CASSLTGGGTEAFF | TGTGCCAGCAGCTTAACAGGGGGGGGAACTGAAGCTTTCTTT
TRBJ2-1 | many | TRBV2 | NA | CASSPLDSNNEQFF | TGTGCCAGCAGCCCCCTGGACAGTAACAATGAGCAGTTCTTC
TRBJ1-2 | many | TRBV20-1 | TRBD1 | CSASKQGANSGGYTF | TGCAGTGCTTCGAAACAGGGGGCCAACTCAGGGGGCTACACCTTC
TRBJ1-1 | few | TRBV4-2 | NA | CASREDPGRVDTEAFF | TGTGCCAGCAGGGAAGATCCAGGGCGCGTGGACACTGAAGCTTTCTTT
TRBJ2-2 | many | TRBV5-1 | TRBD2 | CASSLVSGRDTGELFF | TGCGCCAGCAGCTTGGTTAGCGGGAGAGACACCGGGGAGCTGTTTTTT
TRBJ2-6 | NA | TRBV24-1 | NA | CATSDPILAGANVLTF | TGTGCCACCAGTGATCCCATACTAGCTGGGGCCAACGTCCTGACTTTC
TRBJ2-5 | NA | TRBV20-1 | NA | CRARSLAQETQYF | TGCAGGGCTAGAAGTCTAGCGCAAGAGACCCAGTACTTC
TRBJ2-2 | NA | TRBV18 | NA | CASSPQDTGELFF | TGTGCCAGCTCACCACAGGACACCGGGGAGCTGTTTTTT
TRBJ2-2 | few | TRBV20-1 | NA | CSARGLGTENTGELFF | TGCAGTGCTAGAGGCCTCGGGACCGAGAACACCGGGGAGCTGTTTTTT
TRBJ2-1 | few | TRBV5-1 | TRBD2 | CASSLTDFSGRGYNEQFF | TGCGCCAGCAGCTTGACCGATTTTAGCGGGAGGGGTTACAATGAGCAGTTCTTC
TRBJ1-5 | many | TRBV7-6 | TRBD1 | CASSRTGNQPQHF | TGTGCCAGCAGCAGGACAGGGAATCAGCCCCAGCATTTT
TRBJ2-7 | NA | TRBV6-2/TRBV6-3 | NA | CASSYLDPSSYEQYF | TGTGCCAGCAGTTATCTGGACCCGAGCTCCTACGAGCAGTACTTC
TRBJ2-1 | few | TRBV7-2 | TRBD2 | CASSSWTSGRGVLYNEQFF | TGTGCCAGCAGCTCCTGGACTAGCGGGAGAGGAGTTTTATACAATGAGCAGTTCTTC